This entry lists 30 T cell receptor beta chains sequenced from one sample in a study of response to subunit inactivated influenza vaccine. From the RT-PCR reads, TCRdb called clonotypes with MiXCR, one entry per CDR3 protein. This table holds more than 550,000 distinct CDR3 sequences, 10% to 15% found once. The sequences come from PBMCs from blood, collected on the day of vaccination. Source of these receptors: a man aged 50 to 59 who received an inactivated influenza vaccine.

The table lists this clonotype with a few counts. J is TRBJ2-3 and V is TRBV12-3 or TRBV12-4; TRBD2 agrees at 8 bases. The CDR3 has 15 amino acids. The trim removed 6 bases at V and 3 bases at J, leaving 8 bases unmatched. CDR3 residues: CASSAGGASTDTQYF. The CDR3 DNA reads as TGTGCCAGCAGCGCCGGGGGGGCATCAACAGATACGCAGTATTTT.

This chain joins TRBV6-1 and TRBJ2-1; the match to TRBD2 covers 16 bases. The CDR3 is made up of 18 amino acids. Germline lookup yields CDR1 MNHNS and CDR2 SASEGT. Trimming removed 7 bases from V and 6 bases from J; junction bases left unmatched: 12. The CDR3 loop reads CASTGTSGRAWGGNEQFF. The CDR3 DNA sequence: TGTGCCAGCACTGGGACTAGCGGGAGGGCTTGGGGTGGCAATGAGCAGTTCTTC.

The chain couples TRBV7-3 to TRBJ2-2; D is tentatively TRBD1 or TRBD2 (5 bases each). This CDR3 is built from 17 residues. Trimming stripped 5 bases from V and 0 bases from J, with 16 bases between. CDR1 and CDR2 from the germline V gene are SGHTA and FQGTGA. Here the CDR3 DNA reads TGTGCCAGCAGCCCCGACCGGGACCACGCGAACACCGGGGAGCTGTTTTTT. Amino acid sequence: CASSPDRDHANTGELFF.

The chain joins TRBV5-1 to TRBJ2-2, with TRBD2 as a possible D gene (6 bases). Per the germline V gene, CDR1 is SGHRS and CDR2 is YFSETQ. With 0 bases removed from V and 5 bases from J, the gap between germline ends came to 14 bases. There are 16 residues in the CDR3. This chain's CDR3 is CASSLDGGRGTGELFF. CDR3 nucleotides: TGCGCCAGCAGCTTGGATGGTGGTCGGGGGACCGGGGAGCTGTTTTTT. The full variable domain, in which reference TRBV5-1 and TRBJ2-2 provide the parts outside the CDR3, is KAGVTQTPRYLIKTRGQQVTLSCSPISGHRSVSWYQQTPGQGLQFLFEYFSETQRNKGNFPGRFSGRQFSNSRSEMNVSTLELGDSALYLCASSLDGGRGTGELFFGEGSRLTVL.

This clonotype was counted only a few times. This rearrangement joins TRBV12-3 or TRBV12-4 to TRBJ1-2, with D possibly being TRBD1 (5 bases). V lost 8 bases and J 6 bases, leaving 19 bases between the germline ends. This CDR3 has 14 residues. CDR3 in DNA: TGTGCCAGCTCCCCGGGACTCCGTCGACATGGCTACACCTTC. Protein product: CASSPGLRRHGYTF.

The gene calls are TRBV12-3 or TRBV12-4 and TRBJ1-6, with 12 bases identical to TRBD1. Trimming cost V 8 bases and J 2 bases; bases outside gene matches: 10. This CDR3 comprises 18 residues. The CDR3: CASARDRGREAYNSPLHF. Here the CDR3 DNA reads TGTGCCAGCGCCCGGGACAGGGGGCGCGAAGCCTATAATTCACCCCTCCACTTT.

This clonotype appeared a few times. This rearrangement joins TRBV5-1 to TRBJ1-1; maybe TRBD1 (6 bases). V lost 2 bases and J 0 bases, leaving 11 bases between the germline ends. CDR1 and CDR2 from the germline V gene are SGHRS and YFSETQ. The CDR3 loop spans 15 amino acids. CDR3 DNA sequence: TGCGCCAGCAGCTTTTCGACAGGCGTGAACACTGAAGCTTTCTTT. Protein sequence: CASSFSTGVNTEAFF.

The sample holds a few counts of this clonotype. The chain combines TRBV12-3 or TRBV12-4 with TRBJ2-7, with D possibly being TRBD1 (6 bases). The CDR3 covers 15 residues. Trimming removed 5 bases at V and 0 bases at J, with 14 bases between. CDR3: CASSPHRDNSYEQYF. CDR3 DNA sequence: TGTGCCAGCAGTCCGCACCGGGACAACTCCTACGAGCAGTACTTC.

Ten or more counts support this clonotype. This chain connects TRBV12-3 or TRBV12-4 to TRBJ2-7; possibly TRBD1 or TRBD2 for D (5 bases each). V was pared by 7 bases and J by 1 base, with 14 bases between. This CDR3 has 14 residues. Written as DNA, the CDR3 is TGTGCCAGCACCCGAGGGGACGATTCCTACGAGCAGTACTTC. Its translation: CASTRGDDSYEQYF.

The chain has TRBV6-2 or TRBV6-3 and TRBJ1-2, with a weak D call TRBD1 (5 bases). The CDR3 covers 15 residues. Trimming pared 1 base from V and 0 bases from J, leaving 9 bases between. Germline-derived CDR1 and CDR2 are MNHEY and SVGEGT. In DNA form, the CDR3 reads TGTGCCAGCAGTTACTGGACAAAAGCTAACTATGGCTACACCTTC. It yields the protein CASSYWTKANYGYTF.

This clonotype was picked up a small number of times. This sequence joins TRBV7-9 and TRBJ1-2; no clear D gene. Germline loops: CDR1 SEHNR, CDR2 FQNEAQ (reference sequence). The CDR3 loop spans 14 amino acids. V gave up 5 bases and J gave up 7 bases, with 17 bases separating them. The chain's CDR3 is CASSLTRPGTGYTF. DNA for the CDR3: TGTGCCAGCAGCCTGACACGACCTGGAACTGGCTACACCTTC.

This clonotype has at least ten counts. The rearrangement joins TRBV5-1 to TRBJ2-2; the match to TRBD1 covers 8 bases. The V gene's germline CDR1 is SGHRS and CDR2 YFSETQ. Germline trimming cut 4 bases from V and 0 bases from J; bases unmatched to any gene: 5. The CDR3 contains 16 residues. This CDR3 is CASSPDRGTNTGELFF. The CDR3 bases are TGCGCCAGCAGCCCTGACAGGGGAACGAACACCGGGGAGCTGTTTTTT.

The genes are TRBV12-3 or TRBV12-4 and TRBJ1-5; D not resolved. The CDR3 extends over 13 amino acids. The germline V and J ends were trimmed by 0 bases and 3 bases, with 3 bases remaining between them. The chain's CDR3 is CASSLANNQPQHF. The DNA of the CDR3 is TGTGCCAGCAGTTTAGCCAACAATCAGCCCCAGCATTTT.

This clonotype has a count of ten or more. The chain is built from TRBV12-3 or TRBV12-4 and TRBJ2-1; TRBD2 matches at 8 bases. This CDR3 has 14 amino acids. J was trimmed by 8 bases and V by 6 bases; bases with no gene match: 9. The CDR3 loop is CASSPRLARDEQFF. Written as DNA, the CDR3 is TGTGCCAGCAGCCCTAGACTAGCGAGGGATGAGCAGTTCTTC.

The J gene is TRBJ2-7, the V gene TRBV20-1; 7 bases are shared with TRBD2. Germline assignment: CDR1 DFQATT and CDR2 SNEGSKA (reference sequence). The CDR3 loop spans 16 amino acids. The V segment lost 2 bases and the J segment 1 base; nucleotides outside the gene matches: 11. The CDR3 region is CSARLPGGPVSYEQYF. The CDR3 DNA follows: TGCAGTGCTAGACTCCCGGGGGGTCCAGTTTCCTACGAGCAGTACTTC.

The table lists this clonotype with a few counts. J is TRBJ2-1 and V is TRBV20-1, with TRBD2 matching 10 bases. CDR3 size: 16 residues. In germline, CDR1 is DFQATT, CDR2 SNEGSKA (reference sequence). The trim removed 0 bases at V and 4 bases at J, leaving 6 bases unmatched. Here the CDR3 DNA reads TGCAGTGCTAGAGACCCTCTAGCGGGAGTTTACAATGAGCAGTTCTTC. This gives the protein CSARDPLAGVYNEQFF.

This rearrangement joins TRBV5-1 to TRBJ2-1; 13 bases fit TRBD2. This CDR3 spans 15 amino acids. V lost 4 bases and J lost 6; bases outside the gene matches: 4. Germline lookup yields CDR1 SGHRS and CDR2 YFSETQ. The CDR3 is CASSSTSGGVNEQFF. CDR3 in DNA: TGCGCCAGCAGCAGCACTAGCGGGGGGGTCAATGAGCAGTTCTTC. Filled out from reference TRBV5-1 and TRBJ2-1, the complete variable domain reads KAGVTQTPRYLIKTRGQQVTLSCSPISGHRSVSWYQQTPGQGLQFLFEYFSETQRNKGNFPGRFSGRQFSNSRSEMNVSTLELGDSALYLCASSSTSGGVNEQFFGPGTRLTVL.

This clonotype showed up just a few times. The chain is built from TRBV5-1 and TRBJ1-6; D gene ambiguous. Trimming pared 0 bases from V and 4 bases from J, leaving 8 bases between. The CDR3 loop spans 15 amino acids. Germline V CDR1 and CDR2: SGHRS, YFSETQ. CDR3 residues: CASSLGLEYNSPLHF. The DNA of the CDR3 is TGCGCCAGCAGCTTGGGACTGGAATATAATTCACCCCTCCACTTT.

This chain uses TRBV18 with TRBJ2-7; TRBD1 might be the D (6 bases). Trimming shortened V by 5 bases and J by 3 bases, and 14 bases separated the two germline ends. Germline CDR1 is KGHSH and CDR2 is LQKENI. The CDR3 has 14 residues. In DNA, the CDR3 is TGTGCCAGCTCATCGGACAGACGGTTCTACGAGCAGTACTTC. As protein: CASSSDRRFYEQYF.

This clonotype was found many times. The genes are TRBV29-1 and TRBJ1-1; D unclear. Trimming removed 4 bases at V and 1 base at J, with 4 bases between. Germline assignment: CDR1 SQVTM and CDR2 ANQGSEA. The CDR3 has 11 amino acids. The CDR3: CSVVGNTEAFF. The CDR3 nucleotides read TGCAGCGTTGTGGGGAACACTGAAGCTTTCTTT.

In its sample, this clonotype was seen a few times. The gene calls are TRBV6-5 and TRBJ1-2, with 8 bases fitting TRBD1. The CDR3 runs 15 residues. From germline, CDR1 is MNHEY and CDR2 SVGAGI. V dropped 5 bases and J dropped 7; count of bases not matched to a gene: 12. The CDR3 nucleotides read TGTGCCAGCAGTACTGGGGACAGGTCTCGGGTTGGCTACACCTTC. Residues: CASSTGDRSRVGYTF.

In this sample, this clonotype turned up a few times. The chain is built from TRBV9 and TRBJ1-2, with D uncertain. With 1 base removed from V and 6 bases from J, the gap between germline ends came to 19 bases. The germline CDR1 and CDR2 sequences are SGDLS and YYNGEE. The CDR3 has 16 amino acids. The chain's CDR3 is CASSVSSSVITDGYTF. The CDR3 bases are TGTGCCAGCAGCGTAAGCTCCTCTGTTATCACGGATGGCTACACCTTC.

This clonotype was found a few times. The rearrangement joins TRBV30 to TRBJ1-2; D remains ambiguous. The CDR3 has 12 amino acids. Germline CDR1 is GTSNPN and CDR2 is SVGIG (reference sequence). V gave up 2 bases and J gave up 8 bases, with 12 bases separating them. The CDR3 DNA reads as TGTGCCTGGAGTATGACGTTGGAGGGCTACACCTTC. Protein sequence: CAWSMTLEGYTF.

Concerning this clonotype itself: Since a much larger clone is just one base distant, this may be a read error. The V and J genes are TRBV20-1 and TRBJ2-2; D is possibly TRBD1 (6 bases). Germline V gives CDR1 DFQATT, CDR2 SNEGSKA (reference sequence). This CDR3 is built from 13 residues. DNA of the CDR3: TGCAGTGCGAATGGACAGAGCACCGAGGAGCTGTTTTTT. Translating it yields CSANGQSTEELFF.

This clonotype showed up many times. The DNA of the CDR3 is TGTGCCAGCAGCTCACCAGGGGGCGCGAACACCGGGGAGCTGTTTTTT. Protein product: CASSSPGGANTGELFF. The V and J genes are TRBV11-2 and TRBJ2-2; 8 bases line up with TRBD1. CDR1 and CDR2 from the germline V gene are SGHAT and FQNNGV. The trim removed 4 bases at V and 0 bases at J, leaving 4 bases unmatched. This CDR3 region has 16 residues. The whole variable domain, filled in from reference TRBV11-2 and TRBJ2-2, reads EAGVAQSPRYKIIEKRQSVAFWCNPISGHATLYWYQQILGQGPKLLIQFQNNGVVDDSQLPKDRFSAERLKGVDSTLKIQPAKLEDSAVYLCASSSPGGANTGELFFGEGSRLTVL.

This clonotype was seen more than once but under ten times. This rearrangement joins TRBV11-2 to TRBJ1-1; D gene uncertain. This CDR3 region has 16 residues. V shed 3 bases and J shed 0 bases, with 14 bases lying between them. Per germline, CDR1 SGHAT and CDR2 FQNNGV. The CDR3 spells CASSFSGIHMNTEAFF. The CDR3 DNA is TGTGCCAGCAGCTTCAGCGGCATTCACATGAACACTGAAGCTTTCTTT.

This clonotype was picked up a small number of times. This sequence joins TRBV5-1 and TRBJ2-3, with TRBD1 matching 7 bases. The V gene's germline CDR1 is SGHRS and CDR2 YFSETQ. V was pared by 1 base and J by 1 base, with 6 bases of the junction left unmatched. CDR3 size: 16 residues. CDR3 nucleotides: TGCGCCAGCAGCTTGCGCACCGGACAGGGCACAGATACGCAGTATTTT. This sequence encodes CASSLRTGQGTDTQYF.

V and J are TRBV9 and TRBJ2-1; 14 bases agree with TRBD2. Germline V gene data show CDR1 as SGDLS and CDR2 as YYNGEE. J lost 9 bases, V lost 3 bases, and 8 bases had no gene match. The CDR3 consists of 16 residues. In DNA, the CDR3 is TGTGCCAGCAGCGCTGGGACTAGCGGGAGAGTAGGTGAGCAGTTCTTC. It yields the protein CASSAGTSGRVGEQFF.

This clonotype appeared many times. The V gene is TRBV4-1, the J gene TRBJ2-7, with TRBD2 matching over 12 bases. The CDR3 runs to 15 residues. Germline CDR1 MGHRA, CDR2 YSYEKL. V was pared by 6 bases and J by 0 bases, with 3 bases of the junction left unmatched. The CDR3 nucleotides are TGCGCCAGCAGTCTGACTAGCGGGGGCTCCTACGAGCAGTACTTC. As protein: CASSLTSGGSYEQYF.

This clonotype was recorded many times. The chain uses TRBV29-1 and TRBJ2-7; 11 bases are shared with TRBD2. From germline, CDR1 is SQVTM and CDR2 ANQGSEA. The CDR3 runs 14 residues. Germline trimming cut 5 bases from V and 2 bases from J; bases unmatched to any gene: 5. The CDR3: CSVFSGRATYEQYF. Here the CDR3 DNA reads TGCAGCGTTTTTAGCGGGAGGGCAACCTACGAGCAGTACTTC.